The 27 T cell receptor beta chains below were found in one sample sequenced in a study of technical replicates of blood from several donors. The table came from immunoSEQ multiplex PCR; TCRdb's copy has only in-frame clones and leaves some out. The sample lists 14,000 or so clones, roughly 84% occurring once. Sequencing was performed on PBMCs. The receptors derive from a human donor in good health.

V gene TRBV27 combines with J gene TRBJ2-4; the D gene is possibly TRBD1 (6 bases). The CDR3 is 16 amino acids. From germline, CDR1 is MNHEY and CDR2 SMNVEV (reference sequence). The V gene lost 6 bases and the J gene lost 2 bases, with 17 bases spanning the gap. The CDR3 loop reads CASSDRLLDPKNIQYF. CDR3 nucleotides: TGTGCCAGCAGCGACAGGCTCTTAGACCCCAAAAACATTCAGTACTTC.

The CDR3: CASSSGTSNTEAFF. CDR3 DNA: TGTGCCAGCAGTTCCGGGACTTCGAACACTGAAGCTTTCTTT. The V and J genes are TRBV27 and TRBJ1-1; maybe TRBD1 (5 bases). The CDR3 sequence is 14 residues long. V was trimmed by 4 bases and J by 1 base, leaving 10 bases between them. Germline lookup yields CDR1 MNHEY and CDR2 SMNVEV (reference sequence).

The rearrangement joins TRBV10-3 to TRBJ1-5; tentative D call: TRBD1 (5 bases). Germline V gene data show CDR1 as ENHRY and CDR2 as SYGVKD. V lost 3 bases and J lost 1, with 16 bases in between. This CDR3 region has 17 residues. The CDR3 region has the DNA TGTGCCATCAGTGACCCCACCGTGGGGCAGAGCAATCAGCCCCAGCATTTT. This sequence encodes CAISDPTVGQSNQPQHF.

The chain couples TRBV7-9 to TRBJ2-5; TRBD2 matches 7 bases. The CDR3 has 14 residues. V dropped 1 base and J dropped 5; count of bases not matched to a gene: 4. In germline, CDR1 is SEHNR, CDR2 FQNEAQ (reference sequence). This chain's CDR3 is CASSLGSGGETQYF. DNA for the CDR3: TGTGCCAGCAGCTTAGGTTCCGGGGGGGAGACCCAGTACTTC.

Only one count was recorded for this clone. The chain couples TRBV9 to TRBJ2-1, with TRBD2 identical over 9 bases. Germline V CDR1 and CDR2: SGDLS, YYNGEE. Trimming took 0 bases from V and 0 from J; bases not matched to a gene: 4. This CDR3 is 17 amino acids long. CDR3 nucleotide sequence: TGTGCCAGCAGCGTAGACGCGGGAGGGCCCTCCTACAATGAGCAGTTCTTC. It codes for CASSVDAGGPSYNEQFF.

The chain is built from TRBV5-1 and TRBJ2-3; 7 positions match TRBD2. Trimming cost V 4 bases and J 6 bases; bases outside gene matches: 17. Germline V CDR1 and CDR2: SGHRS, YFSETQ. The length of the CDR3 is 17 residues. The CDR3 spells CASSRWDGRAKEDTQYF. For the CDR3, the DNA is TGCGCCAGCAGCCGTTGGGATGGGAGGGCCAAGGAGGATACGCAGTATTTT.

The genes are TRBV18 and TRBJ2-7, with 7 nucleotides matching TRBD1. The CDR3 extends over 13 amino acids. CDR1 KGHSH and CDR2 LQKENI come from the germline V gene. V shed 3 bases, J shed 2 bases, and the junction held 1 base outside the gene matches. The CDR3 bases are TGTGCCAGCTCACCGGGACAGACCTACGAGCAGTACTTC. Its protein product is CASSPGQTYEQYF.

V and J are TRBV7-7 and TRBJ1-2, with D perhaps matching TRBD1 (5 bases). CDR1 is SSHAT and CDR2 is FNYEAQ in the germline V gene (reference sequence). Deletions cut 2 bases from V and 2 bases from J, with 12 bases between. The CDR3 has 15 amino acids. CDR3 region: CASSLMSDSNYGYTF. The CDR3 nucleotides read TGTGCCAGCAGCTTAATGTCAGACAGCAACTATGGCTACACCTTC.

This clone was counted a single time. This sequence joins TRBV14 and TRBJ2-6; D gene ambiguous. Germline-derived CDR1 and CDR2 are SGHDN and FVKESK. The V end lost 0 bases, the J end lost 0 bases, and 9 bases lay between the germline ends. There are 17 residues in the CDR3. This CDR3 is CASSQDRFLSGANVLTF. In DNA form, the CDR3 reads TGTGCCAGCAGCCAAGACAGATTCCTCTCTGGGGCCAACGTCCTGACTTTC.

V gene TRBV9 combines with J gene TRBJ2-5; TRBD1 aligns across 12 bases. With V trimmed by 4 bases and J by 4 bases, 8 bases remained unmatched. The CDR3 sequence is 16 residues long. Per the germline V gene, CDR1 is SGDLS and CDR2 is YYNGEE. The CDR3 spells CASSYGTGGFGETQYF. The CDR3 region has the DNA TGTGCCAGCAGCTATGGGACAGGGGGCTTTGGAGAGACCCAGTACTTC. Full variable domain (outside the CDR3, taken from reference TRBV9 and TRBJ2-5): DSGVTQTPKHLITATGQRVTLRCSPRSGDLSVYWYQQSLDQGLQFLIQYYNGEERAKGNILERFSAQQFPDLHSELNLSSLELGDSALYFCASSYGTGGFGETQYFGPGTRLLVL.

The chain links TRBV11-2 to TRBJ2-7, with 12 positions matching TRBD2. Germline loops: CDR1 SGHAT, CDR2 FQNNGV. CDR3 length: 17 residues. V dropped 5 bases and J dropped 0; count of bases not matched to a gene: 8. The CDR3 coding sequence is TGTGCCAGCAGCGCTGGACTAGCGGGAATCTACTCCTACGAGCAGTACTTC. It specifies CASSAGLAGIYSYEQYF.

This clone was counted between two and nine times. This rearrangement joins TRBV19 to TRBJ2-7, with 7 bases fitting TRBD2. This CDR3 spans 14 amino acids. V dropped 5 bases and J dropped 2; count of bases not matched to a gene: 6. Germline CDR1 LNHDA, CDR2 SQIVND (reference sequence). CDR3 nucleotides: TGTGCCAGTAGTGTAAGCGGGAATACCTACGAGCAGTACTTC. Protein product: CASSVSGNTYEQYF.

V usage is TRBV6-1 and J usage is TRBJ2-1, with D possibly being TRBD2 (5 bases). This CDR3 has 14 amino acids. Trimming took off 3 bases at V and 7 bases at J, with 13 bases between the two ends. The germline gives CDR1 MNHNS, CDR2 SASEGT. The chain's CDR3 is CASSDGSFWNEQFF. The CDR3 DNA is TGTGCCAGCAGTGATGGGAGCTTCTGGAATGAGCAGTTCTTC.

The rearrangement links TRBV6-1 to TRBJ2-7; possible D gene TRBD2, 7 bases. Germline CDR1 reads MNHNS; CDR2 reads SASEGT. The CDR3 runs 16 residues. V dropped 4 bases and J dropped 0 bases, with 16 bases sitting between them. CDR3 region: CASSGGGSSSSYEQYF. CDR3 in DNA: TGTGCCAGCAGTGGGGGGGGCAGTTCGAGCTCCTACGAGCAGTACTTC.

This chain links TRBV2 with TRBJ2-1; TRBD1 matches at 7 bases. The CDR3 consists of 12 residues. Trimming cost V 5 bases and J 12 bases; bases outside gene matches: 7. The germline V gene encodes CDR1 SNHLY and CDR2 FYNNEI. The CDR3 coding sequence is TGTGCCAGCAGTCGAAGGACAGGTGGGCAGTTCTTC. This translates into CASSRRTGGQFF.

The chain has TRBV6-5 and TRBJ2-2; TRBD2 aligns across 8 bases. The germline CDR1 and CDR2 sequences are MNHEY and SVGAGI. The V and J ends lost 6 bases and 5 bases, in that order; junction bases with no gene match: 5. The CDR3 covers 14 residues. The DNA of the CDR3 is TGTGCCAGCAGCCTCACGGGGGGGACCGGGGAGCTGTTTTTT. This translates into CASSLTGGTGELFF.

The V call is TRBV7-8, the J call TRBJ2-1; TRBD2 agrees at 9 bases. The V segment lost 2 bases and the J segment 2 bases; nucleotides outside the gene matches: 10. Germline V lookup: CDR1 SGHVS, CDR2 FQNEAQ. CDR3 size: 18 residues. Here the CDR3 DNA reads TGTGCCAGCAGCTTAAGGCGGGAGGGCCTTTTCGCCTACAATGAGCAGTTCTTC. Translation gives CASSLRREGLFAYNEQFF.

This rearrangement joins TRBV11-2 to TRBJ1-1, with D hard to call. CDR1 is SGHAT and CDR2 is FQNNGV in the germline V gene. The CDR3 is 13 amino acids. Trimming removed 2 bases from V and 1 base from J, with 5 bases in between. CDR3 DNA: TGTGCCAGCAGCTTAAGGAGGAACACTGAAGCTTTCTTT. Amino acids: CASSLRRNTEAFF.

This clone has a single count. The chain uses TRBV11-2 and TRBJ2-1; 7 bases are a match to TRBD2. Germline values: CDR1 SGHAT, CDR2 FQNNGV. V trimming: 0 bases; J trimming: 0 bases; junction bases outside the gene matches: 5. This CDR3 contains 17 residues. CDR3 sequence: CASSLDPRDYSYNEQFF. The CDR3 DNA is TGTGCCAGCAGCTTAGATCCGCGGGACTACTCCTACAATGAGCAGTTCTTC.

V usage is TRBV23-1 and J usage is TRBJ2-7; TRBD2 matches at 8 bases. TRBV23-1 is an open reading frame, and its role is uncertain. The CDR3 contains 15 residues. The J segment lost 3 bases and the V segment lost 9 bases, leaving 13 bases of the junction unmatched. This CDR3 is CASHPGGAPIYEQYF. CDR3 nucleotide sequence: TGCGCCAGTCACCCCGGGGGGGCCCCGATCTACGAGCAGTACTTC.

This clone was seen only once. The chain has TRBV6-1 and TRBJ1-5; 7 bases map to TRBD1. Germline CDR1 reads MNHNS; CDR2 reads SASEGT. This CDR3 has 13 residues. Trimming took 6 bases from V and 5 from J; bases not matched to a gene: 4. The DNA of the CDR3 is TGTGCCAGCAGAATAGGACAGGATCAGCCCCAGCATTTT. This codes for CASRIGQDQPQHF.

This chain joins TRBV28 and TRBJ2-7, with 16 nucleotides matching TRBD2. Trimming removed 3 bases from V and 1 base from J; junction bases left unmatched: 6. CDR3 length: 18 residues. CDR1 MDHEN and CDR2 SYDVKM come from the germline V gene. This CDR3 is CASSFDLGLAGGSYEQYF. The CDR3 DNA sequence: TGTGCCAGCAGTTTCGATCTGGGACTAGCGGGAGGGTCCTACGAGCAGTACTTC.

The genes are TRBV19 and TRBJ1-2; D gene ambiguous. CDR1 LNHDA and CDR2 SQIVND come from the germline V gene (reference sequence). V lost 7 bases and J 0 bases, leaving 9 bases between the germline ends. The CDR3 runs 13 residues. DNA of the CDR3: TGTGCCAGTATCCGAGAGCCTAACTATGGCTACACCTTC. This encodes CASIREPNYGYTF.

The rearrangement joins TRBV27 to TRBJ2-7; 10 nucleotides align to TRBD2. The CDR3 extends over 16 amino acids. Germline trimming cut 7 bases from V and 2 bases from J; bases unmatched to any gene: 11. From germline, CDR1 is MNHEY and CDR2 SMNVEV (reference sequence). Here the CDR3 DNA reads TGTGCCAGCAAACAGGGGTCTAGCGGGGGCGCCTACGAGCAGTACTTC. It is translated as CASKQGSSGGAYEQYF.

This chain connects TRBV11-2 to TRBJ1-1; 7 bases match TRBD1. This CDR3 is built from 15 residues. V trimming: 4 bases; J trimming: 3 bases; junction bases outside the gene matches: 8. Germline V gene lookup returns CDR1 SGHAT and CDR2 FQNNGV. Here the CDR3 reads CASSSRQGRDTEAFF. CDR3 nucleotides: TGTGCCAGCAGCTCAAGACAGGGTAGGGACACTGAAGCTTTCTTT.

V usage is TRBV6-6 and J usage is TRBJ2-7; D is unclear. Per the germline V gene, CDR1 is MNHNY and CDR2 is SVGAGI (reference sequence). V was cut by 4 bases and J by 2 bases, with 9 bases left in between. The CDR3 spans 13 residues. In DNA, the CDR3 is TGTGCCAGCAGTTTTGACTTAGCCTACGAGCAGTACTTC. The encoded protein is CASSFDLAYEQYF.

This chain links TRBV27 with TRBJ2-1, with 10 bases identical to TRBD1. Germline trimming cut 6 bases from V and 10 bases from J; bases unmatched to any gene: 12. Germline V gene sequence: CDR1 MNHEY, CDR2 SMNVEV (reference sequence). The CDR3 runs to 15 residues. The DNA for the CDR3 is TGTGCCAGCAGAAAAGGGGACAGGGGCCCCGGGGAGCAGTTCTTC. Protein: CASRKGDRGPGEQFF.